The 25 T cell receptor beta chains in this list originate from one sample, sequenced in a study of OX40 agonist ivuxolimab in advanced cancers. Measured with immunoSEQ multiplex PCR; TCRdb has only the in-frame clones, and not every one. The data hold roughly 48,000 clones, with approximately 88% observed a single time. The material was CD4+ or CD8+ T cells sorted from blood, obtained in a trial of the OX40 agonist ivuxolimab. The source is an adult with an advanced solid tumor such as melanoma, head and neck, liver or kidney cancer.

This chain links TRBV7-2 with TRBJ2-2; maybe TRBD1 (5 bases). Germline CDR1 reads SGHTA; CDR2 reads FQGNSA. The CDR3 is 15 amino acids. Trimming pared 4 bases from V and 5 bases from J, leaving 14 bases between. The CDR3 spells CASSSQGLKTGELFF. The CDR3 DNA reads TGTGCCAGCAGCTCTCAGGGTTTAAAGACCGGGGAGCTGTTTTTT.

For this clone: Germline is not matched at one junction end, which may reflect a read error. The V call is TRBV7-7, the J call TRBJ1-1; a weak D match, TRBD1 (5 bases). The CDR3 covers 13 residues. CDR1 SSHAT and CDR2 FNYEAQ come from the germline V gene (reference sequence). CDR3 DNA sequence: TGTGCTAGCAGTAAGGACAAGAACACTGAAGCTTTCTTT. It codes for CASSKDKNTEAFF.

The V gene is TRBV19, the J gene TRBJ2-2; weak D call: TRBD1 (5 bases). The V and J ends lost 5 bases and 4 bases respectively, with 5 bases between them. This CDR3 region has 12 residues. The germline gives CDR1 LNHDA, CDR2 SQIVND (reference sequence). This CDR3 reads CASSQGTGELFF. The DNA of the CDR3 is TGTGCCAGTAGTCAGGGCACCGGGGAGCTGTTTTTT.

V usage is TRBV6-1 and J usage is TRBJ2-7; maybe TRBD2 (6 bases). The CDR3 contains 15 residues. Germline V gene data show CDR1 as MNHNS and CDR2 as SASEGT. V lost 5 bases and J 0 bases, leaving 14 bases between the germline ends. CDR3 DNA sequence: TGTGCCAGCAGTATAGCGGATACTAGCTCCTACGAGCAGTACTTC. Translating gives CASSIADTSSYEQYF.

CDR3 region: CASSFLGGGETQYF. The DNA of the CDR3 is TGCGCCAGCAGCTTCCTAGGGGGTGGAGAGACCCAGTACTTC. The gene calls are TRBV5-1 and TRBJ2-5; D is possibly TRBD1 (6 bases). Trimming removed 2 bases at V and 4 bases at J, with 12 bases between. The CDR3 has 14 residues. Germline V gives CDR1 SGHRS, CDR2 YFSETQ.

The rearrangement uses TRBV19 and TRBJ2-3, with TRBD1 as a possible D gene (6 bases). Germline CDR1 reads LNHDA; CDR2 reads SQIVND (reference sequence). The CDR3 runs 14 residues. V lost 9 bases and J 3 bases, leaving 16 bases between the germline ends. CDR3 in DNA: TGTGCCAGCCGGTCGCAGGGGTGGACAGATACGCAGTATTTT. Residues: CASRSQGWTDTQYF.

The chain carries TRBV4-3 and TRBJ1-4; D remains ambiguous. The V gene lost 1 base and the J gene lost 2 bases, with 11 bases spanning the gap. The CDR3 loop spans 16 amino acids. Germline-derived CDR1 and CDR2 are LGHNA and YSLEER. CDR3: CASSQGTGWTNEKLFF. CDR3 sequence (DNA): TGCGCCAGCAGCCAAGGGACCGGATGGACTAATGAAAAACTGTTTTTT.

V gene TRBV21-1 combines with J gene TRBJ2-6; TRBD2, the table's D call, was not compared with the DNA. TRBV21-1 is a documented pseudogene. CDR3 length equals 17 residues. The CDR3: CASSSRVLGTGANVLTF. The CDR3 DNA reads TGTGCCAGCAGCTCCCGGGTCCTCGGAACTGGGGCCAACGTCCTGACTTTC.

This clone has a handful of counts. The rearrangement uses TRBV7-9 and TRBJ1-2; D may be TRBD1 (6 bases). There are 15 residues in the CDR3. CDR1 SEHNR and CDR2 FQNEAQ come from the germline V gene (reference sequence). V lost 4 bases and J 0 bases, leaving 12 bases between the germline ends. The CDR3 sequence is CASSSYREANYGYTF. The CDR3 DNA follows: TGTGCCAGCAGCTCCTACAGGGAAGCTAACTATGGCTACACCTTC. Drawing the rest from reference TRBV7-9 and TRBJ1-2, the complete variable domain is DTGVSQNPRHKITKRGQNVTFRCDPISEHNRLYWYRQTLGQGPEFLTYFQNEAQLEKSRLLSDRFSAERPKGSFSTLEIQRTEQGDSAMYLCASSSYREANYGYTFGSGTRLTVV.

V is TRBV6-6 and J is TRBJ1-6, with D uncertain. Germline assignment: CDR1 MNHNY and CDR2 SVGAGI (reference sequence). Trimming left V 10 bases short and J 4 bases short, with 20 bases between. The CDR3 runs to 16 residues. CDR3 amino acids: CATRRDLNSYNSPLHF. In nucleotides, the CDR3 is TGTGCCACTCGGAGGGATTTAAACTCGTATAATTCACCCCTCCACTTT.

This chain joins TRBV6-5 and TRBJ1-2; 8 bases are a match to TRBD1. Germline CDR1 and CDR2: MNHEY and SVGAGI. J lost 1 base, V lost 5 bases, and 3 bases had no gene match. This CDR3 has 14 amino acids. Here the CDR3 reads CASSRTGINYGYTF. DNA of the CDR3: TGTGCCAGCAGTCGGACAGGGATTAACTATGGCTACACCTTC.

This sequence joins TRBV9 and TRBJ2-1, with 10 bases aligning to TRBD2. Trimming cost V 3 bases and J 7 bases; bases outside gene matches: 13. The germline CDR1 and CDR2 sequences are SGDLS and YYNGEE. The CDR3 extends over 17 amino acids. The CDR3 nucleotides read TGTGCCAGCAGCGGGGGACTAGCGCCCGACGGTTTGAATGAGCAGTTCTTC. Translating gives CASSGGLAPDGLNEQFF.

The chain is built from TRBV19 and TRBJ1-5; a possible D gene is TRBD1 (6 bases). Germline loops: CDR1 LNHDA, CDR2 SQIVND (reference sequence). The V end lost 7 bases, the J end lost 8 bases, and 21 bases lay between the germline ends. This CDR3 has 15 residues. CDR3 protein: CASTSIGGDREPQHF. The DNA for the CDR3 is TGTGCCAGTACCAGTATAGGGGGGGATCGTGAGCCCCAGCATTTT.

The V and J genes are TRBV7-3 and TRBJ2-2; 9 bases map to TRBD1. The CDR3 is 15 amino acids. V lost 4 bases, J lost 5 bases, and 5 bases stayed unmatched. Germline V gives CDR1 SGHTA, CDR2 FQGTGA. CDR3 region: CASSSYGQGTGELFF. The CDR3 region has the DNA TGTGCCAGCAGCTCTTACGGACAGGGGACCGGGGAGCTGTTTTTT.

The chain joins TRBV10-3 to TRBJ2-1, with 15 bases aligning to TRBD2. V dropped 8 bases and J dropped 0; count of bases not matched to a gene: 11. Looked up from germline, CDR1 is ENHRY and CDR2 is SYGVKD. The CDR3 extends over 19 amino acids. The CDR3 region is CAIAPGLAGGRSSYNEQFF. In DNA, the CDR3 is TGTGCCATCGCCCCGGGACTAGCGGGAGGTAGAAGCTCCTACAATGAGCAGTTCTTC.

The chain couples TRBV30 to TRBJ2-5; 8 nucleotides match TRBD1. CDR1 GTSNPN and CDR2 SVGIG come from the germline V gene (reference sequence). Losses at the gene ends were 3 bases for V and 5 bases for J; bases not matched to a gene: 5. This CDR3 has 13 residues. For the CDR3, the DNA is TGTGCCTGGAGCGGACAGGGTCGGGAGACCCAGTACTTC. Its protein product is CAWSGQGRETQYF.

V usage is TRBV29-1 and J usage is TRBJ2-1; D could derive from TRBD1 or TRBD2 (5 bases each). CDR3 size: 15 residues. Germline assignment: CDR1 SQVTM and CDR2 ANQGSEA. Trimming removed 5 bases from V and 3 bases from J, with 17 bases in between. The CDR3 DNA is TGCAGCGTTATGCGAGTGGGGACGAACTACAATGAGCAGTTCTTC. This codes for CSVMRVGTNYNEQFF.

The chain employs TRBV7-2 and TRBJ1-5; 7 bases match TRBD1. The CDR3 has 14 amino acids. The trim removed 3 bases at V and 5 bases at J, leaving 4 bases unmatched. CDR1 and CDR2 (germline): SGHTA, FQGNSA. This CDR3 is CASSLRQGDQPQHF. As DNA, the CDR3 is TGTGCCAGCAGCTTGAGACAGGGCGATCAGCCCCAGCATTTT.

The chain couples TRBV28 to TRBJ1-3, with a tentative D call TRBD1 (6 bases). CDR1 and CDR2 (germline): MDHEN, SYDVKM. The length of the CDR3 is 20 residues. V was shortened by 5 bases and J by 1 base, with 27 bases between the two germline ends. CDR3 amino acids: CASSPLGGGRILSSGNTIYF. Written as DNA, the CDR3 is TGTGCCAGCAGTCCGCTAGGGGGGGGGCGCATCTTATCTTCTGGAAACACCATATATTTT.

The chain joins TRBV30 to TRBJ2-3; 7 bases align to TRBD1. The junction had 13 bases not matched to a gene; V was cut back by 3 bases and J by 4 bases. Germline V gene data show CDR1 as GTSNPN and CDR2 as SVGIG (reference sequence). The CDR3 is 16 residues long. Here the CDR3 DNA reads TGTGCCTGGAGAGAATCGGACAGGATAATGTCAGATACGCAGTATTTT. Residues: CAWRESDRIMSDTQYF.

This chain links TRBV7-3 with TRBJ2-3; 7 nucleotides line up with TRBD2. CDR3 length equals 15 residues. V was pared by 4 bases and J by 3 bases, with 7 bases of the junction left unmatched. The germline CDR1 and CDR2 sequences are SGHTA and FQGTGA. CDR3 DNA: TGTGCCAGCAGCTCCCAAGCGGGAATAACAGATACGCAGTATTTT. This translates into CASSSQAGITDTQYF.

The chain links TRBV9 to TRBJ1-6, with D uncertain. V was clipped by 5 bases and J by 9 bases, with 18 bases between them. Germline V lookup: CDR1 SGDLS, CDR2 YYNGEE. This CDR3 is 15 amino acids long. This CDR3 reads CASSPREGTSSPLHF. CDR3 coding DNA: TGTGCCAGCAGTCCAAGGGAGGGAACCAGTTCACCCCTCCACTTT.

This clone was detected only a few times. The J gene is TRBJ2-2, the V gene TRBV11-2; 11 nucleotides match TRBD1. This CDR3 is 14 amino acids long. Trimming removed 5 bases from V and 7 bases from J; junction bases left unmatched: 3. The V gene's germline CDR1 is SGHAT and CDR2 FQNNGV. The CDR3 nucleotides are TGTGCCAGCAGCCGGACAGGGGGCCTCGGGGAGCTGTTTTTT. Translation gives CASSRTGGLGELFF. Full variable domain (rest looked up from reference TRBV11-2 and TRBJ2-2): EAGVAQSPRYKIIEKRQSVAFWCNPISGHATLYWYQQILGQGPKLLIQFQNNGVVDDSQLPKDRFSAERLKGVDSTLKIQPAKLEDSAVYLCASSRTGGLGELFFGEGSRLTVL.

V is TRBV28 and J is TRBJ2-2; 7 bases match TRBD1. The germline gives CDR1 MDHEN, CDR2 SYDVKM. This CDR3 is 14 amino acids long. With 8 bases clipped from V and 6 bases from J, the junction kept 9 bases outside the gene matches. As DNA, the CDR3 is TGTGCCAGCCAGGGGGTAAATCACGCCGGGGAGCTGTTTTTT. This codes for CASQGVNHAGELFF. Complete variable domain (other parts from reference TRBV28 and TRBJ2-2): DVKVTQSSRYLVKRTGEKVFLECVQDMDHENMFWYRQDPGLGLRLIYFSYDVKMKEKGDIPEGYSVSREKKERFSLILESASTNQTSMYLCASQGVNHAGELFFGEGSRLTVL.

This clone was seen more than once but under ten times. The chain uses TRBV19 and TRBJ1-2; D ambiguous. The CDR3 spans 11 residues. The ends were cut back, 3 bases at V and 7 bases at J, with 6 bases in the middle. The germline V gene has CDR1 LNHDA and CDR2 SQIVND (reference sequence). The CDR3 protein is CASSMQGGYTF. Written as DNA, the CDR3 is TGTGCCAGTAGTATGCAAGGTGGCTACACCTTC.